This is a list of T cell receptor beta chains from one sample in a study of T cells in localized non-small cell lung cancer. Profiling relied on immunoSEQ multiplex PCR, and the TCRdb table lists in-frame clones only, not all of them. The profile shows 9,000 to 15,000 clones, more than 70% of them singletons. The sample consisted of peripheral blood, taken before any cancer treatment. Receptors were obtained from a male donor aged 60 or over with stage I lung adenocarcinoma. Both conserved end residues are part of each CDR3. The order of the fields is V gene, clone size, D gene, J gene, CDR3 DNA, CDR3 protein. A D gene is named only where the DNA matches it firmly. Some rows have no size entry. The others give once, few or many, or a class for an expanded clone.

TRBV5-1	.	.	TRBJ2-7	TGCGCCAGCAGCTTGGATGTGGGAGGAACCTACGAGCAGTACTTC	CASSLDVGGTYEQYF
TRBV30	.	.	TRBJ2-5	TGTGCCTGGCACCCTCCCGGACAAGAGACCCAGTACTTC	CAWHPPGQETQYF
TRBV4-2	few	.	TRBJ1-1	TGTGCCAGCAGCGTTGTCGGGTCGGTCACTGAAGCTTTCTTT	CASSVVGSVTEAFF
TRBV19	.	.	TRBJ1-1	TGTGCCAGTAGTATCATGCGGAACACTGAAGCTTTCTTT	CASSIMRNTEAFF
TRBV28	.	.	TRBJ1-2	TGTGCCACCCCTGCAGGGTCGGGCTATGGCTACACCTTC	CATPAGSGYGYTF
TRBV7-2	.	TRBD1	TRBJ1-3	TGTGCCAGCAGCTCGGGACAGGGCCCGGGAAACACCATATATTTT	CASSSGQGPGNTIYF
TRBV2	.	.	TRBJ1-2	TGTGCCAGCACACTTCGAGACGGAGCTAACTATGGCTACACCTTC	CASTLRDGANYGYTF
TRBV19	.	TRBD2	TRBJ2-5	TGTGCCAGTAGCGCAGGGACTAGTCGTGGTGAGACCCAGTACTTC	CASSAGTSRGETQYF
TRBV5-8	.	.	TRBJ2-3	TGTGCCAGCAGCTTGCGGGCGGCAGATACGCAGTATTTT	CASSLRAADTQYF
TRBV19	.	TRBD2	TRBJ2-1	TGTGCCAGTAGTATAGGTCGCTATAGCGGGGGGGGCAGCTCCTACAATGAGCAGTTCTTC	CASSIGRYSGGGSSYNEQFF
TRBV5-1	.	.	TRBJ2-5	TGCGCCAGCAGCTTTAGGTTCACCGGGGGAGACCAAGAGACCCAGTACTTC	CASSFRFTGGDQETQYF
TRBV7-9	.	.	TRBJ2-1	TGTGCCAGCACGGGGGCAACTGAGCAGTTCTTC	CASTGATEQFF
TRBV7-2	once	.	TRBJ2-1	TGTGCCAGCAGCTCTTACGCAGGGGAGCAGTTCTTC	CASSSYAGEQFF
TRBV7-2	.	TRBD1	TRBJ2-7	TGTGCCAGCAGCACCGGGGGACAGGGTTTTTACGAGCAGTACTTC	CASSTGGQGFYEQYF
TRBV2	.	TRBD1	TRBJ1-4	TGTGCCAGCAGTGAGGACAGGTTTAATGAAAAACTGTTTTTT	CASSEDRFNEKLFF
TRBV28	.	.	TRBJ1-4	TGTGCCAGCACCAGTTCTAATGAAAAACTGTTTTTT	CASTSSNEKLFF
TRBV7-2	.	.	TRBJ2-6	TGTGCCAGCAGCTTATTAAGGGAGGGGGCCAACGTCCTGACTTTC	CASSLLREGANVLTF
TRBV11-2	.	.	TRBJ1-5	TGTGCCAGCAGCTTAGGGAATCAGCCCCAGCATTTT	CASSLGNQPQHF
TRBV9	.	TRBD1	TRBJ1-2	TGTGCCAGCAGCGTAAGGGGGCTAGGGGATGGCTACACCTTC	CASSVRGLGDGYTF
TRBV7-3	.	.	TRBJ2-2	TGTGCCAGTAGCTTAACGGGGGAGAACACCGGGGAGCTGTTTTTT	CASSLTGENTGELFF
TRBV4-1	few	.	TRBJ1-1	TGCGCCAGCAGGGTAACCTCGTGGCAGAAAGAGGTGAACACTGAAGCTTTCTTT	CASRVTSWQKEVNTEAFF
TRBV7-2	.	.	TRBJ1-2	TGTGCCAGCAGCCCTCAAGCGTTCGACCGAGATGGCTACACCTTC	CASSPQAFDRDGYTF
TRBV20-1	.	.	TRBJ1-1	TGCAGTGCTAGGGTCCCTGAAGCTTTCTTT	CSARVPEAFF
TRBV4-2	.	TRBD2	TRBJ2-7	TGTGCCAGCAGCCAAGAAGGAGCGGGGGGCTCCTACGAGCAGTACTTC	CASSQEGAGGSYEQYF
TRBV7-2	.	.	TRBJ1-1	TGTGCCAGCAGCTTAGCTCGGGGGGCTGAAGCTTTCTTT	CASSLARGAEAFF
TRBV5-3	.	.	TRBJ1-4	TGTGCCAGAAGTACGAAAATTTCAACTAATGAAAAACTGTTTTTT	CARSTKISTNEKLFF
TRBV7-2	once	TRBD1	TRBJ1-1	TGTGCCAGCAGCTCAATAACAGGGGGCATAGGTTTAATGAACACTGAAGCTTTCTTT	CASSSITGGIGLMNTEAFF
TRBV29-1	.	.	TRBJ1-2	TGCAGCGTTGATGGGGGGTCTGGCTACACCTTC	CSVDGGSGYTF
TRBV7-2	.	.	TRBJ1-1	TGTGCCAGCAGCTATGGGGCAGGGGTCATAAACACTGAAGCTTTCTTT	CASSYGAGVINTEAFF
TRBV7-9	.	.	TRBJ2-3	TGTGCCAGCGGTTCCCGAGGGGCGAGCACAGATACGCAGTATTTT	CASGSRGASTDTQYF
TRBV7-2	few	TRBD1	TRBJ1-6	TGTGCCAGCAGCTGGGGACAGGGTAATTCACCCCTCCACTTT	CASSWGQGNSPLHF
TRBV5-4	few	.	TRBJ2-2	TGTGCCACACGAGGCGCCGGGGAGCTGTTTTTT	CATRGAGELFF
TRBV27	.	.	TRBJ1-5	TGTGCCAGCAGTTGGGACGGTACTCCTAATCAGCCCCAGCATTTT	CASSWDGTPNQPQHF
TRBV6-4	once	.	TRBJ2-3	TGTGCCAGCTGCCAATCTCGAAGGGGGAGCACAGATACGCAGTATTTT	CASCQSRRGSTDTQYF
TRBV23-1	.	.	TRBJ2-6	TGCGCCAGCAGTTCTGAGTATACGCAACAAAGTCGGGCCAACGTCCTGACTTTC	CASSSEYTQQSRANVLTF
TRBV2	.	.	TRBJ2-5	TGTGCCAGCAGTTACAGACGAGTGAACCAAGAGACCCAGTACTTC	CASSYRRVNQETQYF
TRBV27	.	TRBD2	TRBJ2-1	TGTGCCAGCAGCCCAAGGGCGGGACTAGCTAGGCAGTTCTTC	CASSPRAGLARQFF
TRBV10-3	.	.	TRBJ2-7	TGTGCCATCAGTGATAACAGGGAATACGAGCAGTACTTC	CAISDNREYEQYF
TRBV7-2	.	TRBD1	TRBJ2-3	TGTGCCAGCAGCCCGGGGGACAGGGGGACGAGCACAGATACGCAGTATTTT	CASSPGDRGTSTDTQYF
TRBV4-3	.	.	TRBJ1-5	TGCGCCAGCAGCCAAGATTTGGGGGGCGCGAAGGGTCAGCCCCAGCATTTT	CASSQDLGGAKGQPQHF
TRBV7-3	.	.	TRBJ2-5	TGTGCCAGCAGCTCAGACCAGTACCAAGAGACCCAGTACTTC	CASSSDQYQETQYF
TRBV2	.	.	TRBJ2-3	TGTGCCAGCAGGGCTTTGGGGTATACGCAGTATTTT	CASRALGYTQYF
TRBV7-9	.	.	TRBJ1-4	TGTGCCAGCAGCCGGGGACCAGAAAAACTGTTTTTT	CASSRGPEKLFF
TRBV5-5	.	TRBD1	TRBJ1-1	TGTGCCAGCAGCTTGGGTCAGGGACAGGGTGAAGCTTTCTTT	CASSLGQGQGEAFF
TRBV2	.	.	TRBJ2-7	TGTGCCAGCAGTGAAGCTGGCGCAAAATACGAGCAGTACTTC	CASSEAGAKYEQYF
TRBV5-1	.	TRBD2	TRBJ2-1	TGCGCCAGCAGCCCCCCCGAGCGGGGGGGCTTTGAGCAGTTCTTC	CASSPPERGGFEQFF
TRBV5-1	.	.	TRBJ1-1	TGCGCCAGCAGCTCGGGGGCCGGGACTGAAGCTTTCTTT	CASSSGAGTEAFF
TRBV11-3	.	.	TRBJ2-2	TGTGCCAGCAGCTTGGCGTGGAACACCGGGGAGCTGTTTTTT	CASSLAWNTGELFF